What follows is one TCR beta chain and its context. Its antigen is as yet unknown. The test was conducted at deep level. Roughly 30,000 T cell genomes (roughly 190 ng DNA) went into each sorted-subset replicate. Sequencing was performed with immunoSEQ multiplex PCR; in TCRdb, only in-frame clones are kept and a portion is missing. The sample consists of 650,000 to 750,000 clones, around 72% of them appearing once. This entry is derived from a study of shared clonotypes between healthy human individuals. General study points: Against clonotypes common to all four donors, non-shared ones had lower generation probabilities.

Germline assignment: CDR1 SGHRS and CDR2 YFSETQ. The V gene lost 3 bases and the J gene lost 7 bases, with 19 bases spanning the gap. CDR3 length: 15 amino acids. Input material: memory CD4+ T cells sorted from blood. As to subset: CD45RA-negative fraction. This sequence was found in a woman aged 30 to 39 in good health. The chain joins TRBV5-1 to TRBJ1-1; D is possibly TRBD1 (5 bases). Here the CDR3 DNA reads TGCGCCAGCAGCTGGGTGGGCGCGGGACCAGATGAAGCTTTCTTT. Its protein is CASSWVGAGPDEAFF.